The clone carrying this T cell receptor (beta chain) has just a few counts. Its specificity is unknown. This entry comes from a study of T cell responses to AZD1222 COVID-19 vaccine. Study overall: Second-dose recipients at about 4 or about 12 weeks were treated as one pooled group. Points from the study as a whole: Most donors were white British and more were female, and clonal diversity was possibly underestimated. Nearly half of unique spike-specific TCRs reportedly avoided B.1.351 and B.1.1.7 mutated regions. Baseline serology detected seropositivity in only a handful of AZD1222 recipients.

Sequenced by immunoSEQ multiplex PCR; TCRdb stores in-frame clones only, minus some. The sample lists 200,000 or so clones; 85% to 95% were seen once. The CDR3 runs to 14 residues. CDR1 SQVTM and CDR2 ANQGSEA come from the germline V gene. Deletions cut 1 base from V and 8 bases from J, with 17 bases between. This TCR was recovered from an adult in good health. This sequence joins TRBV29-1 and TRBJ1-2; no clear D. The source was peripheral blood, collected on day 0 of AZD1222 vaccination. The CDR3 region is CSVEVSVAGRGYTF. The CDR3 DNA sequence: TGCAGCGTTGAAGTAAGCGTAGCCGGGAGGGGCTACACCTTC.